This T cell receptor (beta chain) was retrieved from a study of CD8+ T cells in alopecia areata. Described treatment: oral pan-JAK inhibitor, 5-10 mg twice daily. CD4+ and CD8+ T cells were sorted from PBMCs. The authors extracted RNA and reverse transcribed it into cDNA as the sequencing template. TCRdb's table, derived via immunoSEQ multiplex PCR, lists solely in-frame clones and lacks some. The sample has some 180,000 clones; around 51% are singletons. This TCR was recovered from a human donor with alopecia areata. This specimen consisted of CD8+ T cells sorted from blood, obtained at approximately week 52, from a patient treated with tofacitinib.

CDR3 in DNA: TGTGCCAGCAGTGAACCGGGGGAGACCTACGAGCAGTACTTC. Translation: CASSEPGETYEQYF. The V call is TRBV25-1, the J call TRBJ2-7, with D possibly matching TRBD2 (6 bases). Germline CDR1 MGHDK, CDR2 SYGVNS. The V end lost 2 bases, the J end lost 2 bases, and 10 bases lay between the germline ends. The CDR3 is 14 residues long.